The next 26 T cell receptor beta chains were all read from a single sample in a study of T-cell reconstitution after alpha-beta-depleted transplantation in children. The TCRbeta library was prepared with unique molecular identifiers. TCRdb itself ran the PCR reads through MiXCR, one entry per CDR3 protein. Here the sample spans about 580,000 distinct CDR3 sequences, about 21% being singletons. Sequenced here: PBMCs, mostly from graft donor cells, sampled 360 days after TCRalphabeta/CD19-depleted stem cell transplant. These receptors all come from a boy in the first two years of life who had a stem cell transplant for acute myeloid leukemia, so the T cells may come from the graft donor.

This clonotype has only a few counts. The chain recombines TRBV20-1 with TRBJ1-1, with D perhaps matching TRBD1 (6 bases). The germline V gene encodes CDR1 DFQATT and CDR2 SNEGSKA (reference sequence). The V end was cut by 2 bases, the J end by 3 bases, with 16 bases between. This CDR3 comprises 15 residues. DNA for the CDR3: TGCAGTGCTAGAAAATTTACAGGGTTAGACACTGAAGCTTTCTTT. It translates to CSARKFTGLDTEAFF.

This sequence joins TRBV3-1 and TRBJ1-2, with D maybe TRBD1 (6 bases). Germline CDR1 reads LGHDT; CDR2 reads YNNKEL (reference sequence). Deletions cut 5 bases from V and 7 bases from J, with 23 bases between. The CDR3 is 16 amino acids. The CDR3 reads CASSSSPGHLAGGYTF. CDR3 sequence (DNA): TGTGCCAGCAGCTCATCTCCGGGACACTTAGCGGGTGGCTACACCTTC.

V usage is TRBV24-1 and J usage is TRBJ2-1; D is undetermined. The CDR3 has 13 residues. Germline V lookup: CDR1 KGHDR, CDR2 SFDVKD. Trimming took off 7 bases at V and 7 bases at J, with 13 bases between the two ends. The CDR3 spells CATRAHGDNEQFF. The CDR3 coding sequence is TGTGCCACCAGGGCGCATGGGGATAATGAGCAGTTCTTC.

Comments on this clonotype: The junction does not match germline at one end; this may be a read error. The chain employs TRBV25-1 and TRBJ1-2; TRBD1 agrees at 8 bases. This CDR3 region has 9 residues. Per the germline V gene, CDR1 is MGHDK and CDR2 is SYGVNS. The CDR3 sequence is CASRTGFHF. In DNA form, the CDR3 reads TGTGCCAGCCGGACAGGGTTTCACTTC.

This clonotype was detected many times. V usage is TRBV28 and J usage is TRBJ1-4; D possibly corresponds to TRBD1 (5 bases). In germline, CDR1 is MDHEN, CDR2 SYDVKM. This CDR3 has 16 amino acids. The V and J ends lost 4 bases and 5 bases respectively, with 17 bases between them. This CDR3 reads CASSSAPWGLNEKLFF. In DNA form, the CDR3 reads TGTGCCAGCAGTTCGGCCCCGTGGGGCCTAAATGAAAAACTGTTTTTT.

The chain has TRBV20-1 and TRBJ1-1; D not resolved. Trimming shortened V by 2 bases and J by 4 bases, and 14 bases separated the two germline ends. The CDR3 runs 14 residues. CDR1 is DFQATT and CDR2 is SNEGSKA in the germline V gene (reference sequence). In DNA form, the CDR3 reads TGCAGTGCTAGATTCCACAACACCGTCACTGAAGCTTTCTTT. This encodes CSARFHNTVTEAFF.

V usage is TRBV28 and J usage is TRBJ1-4; a possible D gene is TRBD1 (6 bases). This CDR3 contains 18 residues. CDR1 is MDHEN and CDR2 is SYDVKM in the germline V gene. V was pared by 5 bases and J by 2 bases, with 21 bases between. CDR3 in amino acids: CASSTFNGRGRTNEKLFF. CDR3 nucleotides: TGTGCCAGCAGTACCTTTAACGGGAGGGGGAGGACTAATGAAAAACTGTTTTTT. The full variable domain, completed using reference TRBV28 and TRBJ1-4, is DVKVTQSSRYLVKRTGEKVFLECVQDMDHENMFWYRQDPGLGLRLIYFSYDVKMKEKGDIPEGYSVSREKKERFSLILESASTNQTSMYLCASSTFNGRGRTNEKLFFGSGTQLSVL.

In this sample, this clonotype turned up many times. The chain links TRBV9 to TRBJ2-2; D remains unclear. This CDR3 is 17 amino acids long. Trimming left V 0 bases short and J 1 base short, with 13 bases between. The germline gives CDR1 SGDLS, CDR2 YYNGEE. The CDR3 region has the DNA TGTGCCAGCAGCGTAGAGGAGCGAGGAGAGAACACCGGGGAGCTGTTTTTT. This gives the protein CASSVEERGENTGELFF.

This clonotype occurred many times. J is TRBJ2-5 and V is TRBV4-1, with 8 bases aligning to TRBD2. CDR1 is MGHRA and CDR2 is YSYEKL in the germline V gene. Germline trimming cut 0 bases from V and 13 bases from J; bases unmatched to any gene: 10. This CDR3 comprises 14 residues. The CDR3 sequence: CASSQEGGSGEVYF. The CDR3 bases are TGCGCCAGCAGCCAAGAAGGAGGTAGCGGGGAGGTGTACTTC.

The rearrangement joins TRBV30 to TRBJ1-5, with a weak D call TRBD1 (6 bases). Germline CDR1 reads GTSNPN; CDR2 reads SVGIG (reference sequence). The CDR3 loop spans 13 amino acids. Trimming left V 1 base short and J 3 bases short, with 7 bases between. CDR3 DNA sequence: TGTGCCTGGAGTGGACAGGACAATCAGCCCCAGCATTTT. It encodes CAWSGQDNQPQHF.

V usage is TRBV7-2 and J usage is TRBJ2-2; D ambiguous. Trimming removed 6 bases at V and 3 bases at J, with 5 bases between. The germline V gene encodes CDR1 SGHTA and CDR2 FQGNSA. The CDR3 sequence is 12 residues long. CDR3 DNA sequence: TGTGCCAGCAGACTGGACACCGGGGAGCTGTTTTTT. Protein product: CASRLDTGELFF.

This chain links TRBV4-3 with TRBJ1-1, with 9 nucleotides matching TRBD1. Germline trimming cut 4 bases from V and 1 base from J; bases unmatched to any gene: 10. Germline CDR1 is LGHNA and CDR2 is YSLEER. CDR3 length equals 17 residues. The DNA of the CDR3 is TGCGCCAGCAGCCGAGGAGATCCGGGACAGGGGAACACTGAAGCTTTCTTT. This encodes CASSRGDPGQGNTEAFF.

V gene TRBV20-1 combines with J gene TRBJ1-1; TRBD1 matches at 11 bases. Germline loops: CDR1 DFQATT, CDR2 SNEGSKA (reference sequence). After removal of 1 base from V and 1 base from J, the junction contained 2 bases not matched to a gene. The CDR3 loop spans 15 amino acids. The CDR3 loop is CSARGTGGANTEAFF. For the CDR3, the DNA is TGCAGTGCTAGAGGGACAGGGGGCGCGAACACTGAAGCTTTCTTT.

This clonotype was recorded a few times. The V call is TRBV7-9, the J call TRBJ2-1; 7 bases match TRBD1. CDR1 SEHNR and CDR2 FQNEAQ come from the germline V gene (reference sequence). CDR3 length: 16 residues. V dropped 4 bases and J dropped 3; count of bases not matched to a gene: 9. The CDR3 spells CASSSTQQGLYNEQFF. CDR3 nucleotide sequence: TGTGCCAGCAGCTCAACCCAACAGGGGCTCTACAATGAGCAGTTCTTC. The full variable domain, rest sourced from reference TRBV7-9 and TRBJ2-1, is DTGVSQNPRHKITKRGQNVTFRCDPISEHNRLYWYRQTLGQGPEFLTYFQNEAQLEKSRLLSDRFSAERPKGSFSTLEIQRTEQGDSAMYLCASSSTQQGLYNEQFFGPGTRLTVL.

This clonotype was counted between two and nine times. The chain has TRBV10-1 and TRBJ2-7; D perhaps matches TRBD1 (6 bases). This CDR3 comprises 13 residues. CDR1 WNHNN and CDR2 SYGVQD come from the germline V gene (reference sequence). V shed 7 bases and J shed 2 bases, with 12 bases lying between them. The CDR3, as DNA: TGCGCCAGCAACAGGACAGAGACCTACGAGCAGTACTTC. Translating it yields CASNRTETYEQYF.

This clonotype has a count of ten or more. V and J are TRBV20-1 and TRBJ2-5, with a tentative D call TRBD2 (6 bases). The germline V gene has CDR1 DFQATT and CDR2 SNEGSKA (reference sequence). Trimming removed 8 bases at V and 5 bases at J, with 9 bases between. This CDR3 region has 10 residues. The CDR3 coding sequence is TGCAGTCCCAGCGGGGAGACCCAGTACTTC. Its translation: CSPSGETQYF.

The chain employs TRBV20-1 and TRBJ1-2; 7 bases line up with TRBD1. After removal of 4 bases from V and 0 bases from J, the junction contained 11 bases not matched to a gene. Germline lookup yields CDR1 DFQATT and CDR2 SNEGSKA (reference sequence). This CDR3 has 16 residues. CDR3 protein: CSAILRGQNANYGYTF. In DNA form, the CDR3 reads TGCAGTGCTATTTTGAGGGGACAGAACGCTAACTATGGCTACACCTTC.

This rearrangement joins TRBV20-1 to TRBJ1-1; 8 nucleotides match TRBD1. The CDR3 is made up of 14 amino acids. V trimming: 3 bases; J trimming: 7 bases; junction bases outside the gene matches: 10. Germline V gene lookup returns CDR1 DFQATT and CDR2 SNEGSKA (reference sequence). CDR3 sequence reads: CSASTGGRGGEAFF. Here the CDR3 DNA reads TGCAGTGCTAGTACAGGGGGAAGAGGTGGTGAAGCTTTCTTT.

The chain has TRBV5-1 and TRBJ2-1; D may match TRBD1 or TRBD2 (5 bases each). The germline CDR1 and CDR2 sequences are SGHRS and YFSETQ. The V end lost 5 bases, the J end lost 8 bases, and 20 bases lay between the germline ends. The CDR3 loop spans 15 amino acids. In DNA, the CDR3 is TGCGCCAGCAGTAAGGGGCAGGGCAGCGGCGATGAGCAGTTCTTC. Amino acids: CASSKGQGSGDEQFF.

J is TRBJ1-1 and V is TRBV27; no reliable D call. Germline lookup yields CDR1 MNHEY and CDR2 SMNVEV (reference sequence). Trimming shortened V by 8 bases and J by 5 bases, and 18 bases separated the two germline ends. CDR3 length equals 14 residues. The CDR3 nucleotides are TGTGCCAGCGGTCCACGGACGCTTTTAACTGAAGCTTTCTTT. Protein sequence: CASGPRTLLTEAFF.

This clonotype was seen at least ten times. V and J are TRBV6-5 and TRBJ1-5; a weak D match, TRBD1 (6 bases). V was trimmed by 6 bases and J by 1 base, leaving 16 bases between them. This CDR3 contains 16 residues. Germline-derived CDR1 and CDR2 are MNHEY and SVGAGI. The DNA for the CDR3 is TGTGCCAGCAGCAAGGGGACAAATAGGAGCAATCAGCCCCAGCATTTT. This encodes CASSKGTNRSNQPQHF.

This clonotype was seen many times. The chain carries TRBV7-7 and TRBJ2-1; D call uncertain. The germline CDR1 and CDR2 sequences are SSHAT and FNYEAQ (reference sequence). The CDR3 runs 9 residues. V shed 7 bases and J shed 8 bases, with 3 bases lying between them. Written as DNA, the CDR3 is TGTGCCAGCAAGGATGAGCAGTTCTTC. Amino acid sequence: CASKDEQFF. Full variable domain (outside the CDR3, taken from reference TRBV7-7 and TRBJ2-1): GAGVSQSPRYKVTKRGQDVTLRCDPISSHATLYWYQQALGQGPEFLTYFNYEAQPDKSGLPSDRFSAERPEGSISTLTIQRTEQRDSAMYRCASKDEQFFGPGTRLTVL.

The chain is built from TRBV5-1 and TRBJ2-1; a weak D match, TRBD1 (5 bases). Trimming took 0 bases from V and 0 from J, leaving 16 bases between them. The CDR3 spans 18 residues. The germline V gene has CDR1 SGHRS and CDR2 YFSETQ. DNA for the CDR3: TGCGCCAGCAGCTTGGTTCCTTTGGGGCAGAGCTCCTACAATGAGCAGTTCTTC. Residues: CASSLVPLGQSSYNEQFF.

This clonotype was observed at least ten times. The gene calls are TRBV7-2 and TRBJ2-1; 9 nucleotides match TRBD2. The length of the CDR3 is 15 residues. V was clipped by 1 base and J by 6 bases; unmatched bases: 4. The germline V gene encodes CDR1 SGHTA and CDR2 FQGNSA. The CDR3 is CASSLVGGGGNEQFF. The CDR3 DNA reads TGTGCCAGCAGCTTAGTTGGCGGGGGGGGCAATGAGCAGTTCTTC.

This clonotype has just a few counts. The V and J genes are TRBV15 and TRBJ2-7; D perhaps matches TRBD1 (6 bases). Trimming cost V 0 bases and J 1 base, with 10 bases left between them. The germline V gene has CDR1 LNHNV and CDR2 YYDKDF (reference sequence). The length of the CDR3 is 15 residues. CDR3 nucleotides: TGTGCCACCAGCAGAGATCCCGGACAGTCCTACGAGCAGTACGTC. It translates to CATSRDPGQSYEQYV.

CDR3 region: CASSLFRRGGGETQYF. CDR3 bases: TGTGCCAGCAGCTTATTCCGCAGGGGAGGTGGAGAGACCCAGTACTTC. V gene TRBV7-2 combines with J gene TRBJ2-5; D is perhaps TRBD1 or TRBD2 (6 bases each). CDR1 and CDR2 from the germline V gene are SGHTA and FQGNSA. The CDR3 spans 16 residues. V was clipped by 2 bases and J by 4 bases, with 17 bases between them.